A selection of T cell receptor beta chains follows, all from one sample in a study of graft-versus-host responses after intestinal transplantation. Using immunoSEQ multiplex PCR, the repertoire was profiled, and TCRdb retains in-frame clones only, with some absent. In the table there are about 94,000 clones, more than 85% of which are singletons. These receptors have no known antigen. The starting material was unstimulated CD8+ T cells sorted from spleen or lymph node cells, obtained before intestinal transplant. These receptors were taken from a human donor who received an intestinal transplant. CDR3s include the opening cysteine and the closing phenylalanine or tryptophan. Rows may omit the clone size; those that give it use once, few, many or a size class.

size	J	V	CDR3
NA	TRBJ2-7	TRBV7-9	CASSSYRAYEQYF
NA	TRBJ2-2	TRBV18	CASSRSTSGTSVGGELFF
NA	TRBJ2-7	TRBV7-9	CASSRTNRGSNYEQYF
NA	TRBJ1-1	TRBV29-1	CSVEVGGAQAFF
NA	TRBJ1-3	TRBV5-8	CASSLTRDRGDTIYF
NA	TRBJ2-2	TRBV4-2	CASSPRLGERSGELFF
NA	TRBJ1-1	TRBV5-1	CASSLGGQERGTEAFF
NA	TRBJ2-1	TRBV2	CASSTGGTGKFNEQFF
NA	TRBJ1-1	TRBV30	CAWSGAPNTEAFF
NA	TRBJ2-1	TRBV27	CASSLRGSYNEQFF
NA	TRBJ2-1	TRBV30	CAWFSGSSYNEQFF
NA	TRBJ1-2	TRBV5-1	CASCRDRGSRGYTF
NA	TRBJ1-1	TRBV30	CAWTVGAGTEAFF
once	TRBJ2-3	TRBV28	CASSFPSGRAFRTDTQYF
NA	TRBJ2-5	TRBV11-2	CASSLERQGVRTQYF
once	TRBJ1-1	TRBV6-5	CASSTEDRTEAFF
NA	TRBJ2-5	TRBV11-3	CASSPTSGRPQETQYF
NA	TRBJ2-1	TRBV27	CASSWASEMNEQFF
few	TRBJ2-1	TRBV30	CAFYRVDEQFF
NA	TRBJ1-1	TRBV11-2	CASSLGAAEAFF
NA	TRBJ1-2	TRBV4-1	CASSQGTDYGYTF
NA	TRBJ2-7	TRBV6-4	CASSIGTSGGQSSYEQYF
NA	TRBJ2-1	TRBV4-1	CASGGSVNEQFF
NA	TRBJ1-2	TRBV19	CASSIVSTGGNGYTF
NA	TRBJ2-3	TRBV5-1	CASSLRQPSTDTQYF
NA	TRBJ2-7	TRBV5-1	CASSLTGLADNEQYF
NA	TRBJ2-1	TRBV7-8	CASSLVGGSYNEQFF
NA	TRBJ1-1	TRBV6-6	CASSYSSGEAFF
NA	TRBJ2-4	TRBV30	CAWSVLAGVENIQYF
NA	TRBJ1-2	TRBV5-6	CASARTDSYGYTF